This T cell receptor beta chain originates from a study of CD8+ T cells in alopecia areata. Study observations and caveats: Scalp clonality dropped significantly under tofacitinib, as did expanded CD8+ top-100 clones. It was observed that many expanded lesional clones persisted in scalp and blood during tofacitinib. Resident alphabeta T-cell populations of normal skin are likewise subject to sequencing in scalp samples. It was lesional scalp, especially alopecia totalis/universalis, that showed higher clonality than normal scalp.

Concerning this clone: What it binds is unknown. Other DNA sequences within the sample encode an identical CDR3.

Sequencing used cDNA as its template, made by extracting RNA and reverse transcribing it. Some clones are missing from TCRdb's copy, which holds only in-frame ones; the method was immunoSEQ multiplex PCR. The repertoire includes around 170,000 clones, approximately 49% of them detected once, and 10% sits in the top ten. As for treatment: oral pan-JAK inhibitor, 5-10 mg twice daily. The CDR3 extends over 13 amino acids. Trimming stripped 1 base from V and 3 bases from J, with 6 bases between. CDR1 SGHTA and CDR2 FQGNSA come from the germline V gene. The source of this sequence is a human donor with alopecia areata. The rearrangement uses TRBV7-2 and TRBJ2-5; perhaps TRBD2 as D (5 bases). Sequencing was performed on CD8+ T cells sorted from blood, taken around week 54, from a patient treated with tofacitinib. The CDR3 DNA follows: TGTGCCAGCAGCTTAGACGGGGAAGAGACCCAGTACTTC. The encoded protein is CASSLDGEETQYF.